What follows are 18 T cell receptor beta chains derived from one specimen sequenced in a study of T-cell memory formation after mild COVID-19. TCRdb redid the calling of the 5' RACE reads with MiXCR, one entry per CDR3 protein. Counted here are roughly 200,000 distinct CDR3 sequences, roughly 16% occurring once; the ten biggest clones make up about 2%. Sample: PBMCs or a T cell subset sorted from them (not recorded which). The receptors were sampled from an adult woman who had mild COVID-19 (a few samples of this study predate the infection). Cell type and time point are not known.

The gene calls are TRBV5-6 and TRBJ2-7; weak D call: TRBD1 (6 bases). This CDR3 has 15 residues. Per the germline V gene, CDR1 is SGHDT and CDR2 is YYEEEE. The ends were cut back, 2 bases at V and 2 bases at J, with 14 bases in the middle. The DNA of the CDR3 is TGTGCCAGCAGCTTAGATTACAGGGCCACCTACGAGCAGTACTTC. This translates into CASSLDYRATYEQYF. Looking up the rest from reference TRBV5-6 and TRBJ2-7 gives the full variable domain: DAGVTQSPTHLIKTRGQQVTLRCSPKSGHDTVSWYQQALGQGPQFIFQYYEEEERQRGNFPDRFSGHQFPNYSSELNVNALLLGDSALYLCASSLDYRATYEQYFGPGTRLTVT.

This clonotype was seen only a few times. The chain has TRBV3-1 and TRBJ1-1; D perhaps matches TRBD1 (6 bases). CDR1 and CDR2 from the germline V gene are LGHDT and YNNKEL (reference sequence). V dropped 0 bases and J dropped 10 bases, with 12 bases sitting between them. The CDR3 is made up of 13 amino acids. In DNA, the CDR3 is TGTGCCAGCAGCCAAGATCCTGGCAGGGGAGCTTTCTTT. Its protein is CASSQDPGRGAFF.

CDR3 DNA sequence: TGTGCCAGCAGCGTAGGCTCGGGACTAGTAGTACATGAGCAGTTCTTC. It yields the protein CASSVGSGLVVHEQFF. The V call is TRBV9, the J call TRBJ2-1, with 8 bases lining up with TRBD2. J gave up 8 bases and V 0 bases, and 10 bases lay outside the gene matches. There are 16 residues in the CDR3. CDR1 and CDR2 from the germline V gene are SGDLS and YYNGEE.

This sequence joins TRBV12-3 or TRBV12-4 and TRBJ2-7; D is perhaps TRBD1 or TRBD2 (5 bases each). The CDR3 is 13 amino acids. Trimming removed 3 bases from V and 5 bases from J, with 11 bases in between. This CDR3 reads CASSFGAGHEQYF. CDR3 nucleotides: TGTGCCAGCAGTTTCGGGGCAGGTCACGAGCAGTACTTC.

The chain has TRBV28 and TRBJ2-7; D is unresolved. CDR3 length: 14 amino acids. Between the trimmed V and J ends, which lost 5 bases and 5 bases, there was a span of 16 bases. Per germline, CDR1 MDHEN and CDR2 SYDVKM. The CDR3 is CASSRRVGIDEQYF. CDR3 DNA sequence: TGTGCCAGCAGTCGCAGAGTAGGGATTGACGAGCAGTACTTC.

The J gene is TRBJ1-5, the V gene TRBV12-3 or TRBV12-4, with D perhaps matching TRBD1 (6 bases). The CDR3 has 14 residues. V was cut by 6 bases and J by 6 bases, with 15 bases left in between. Written as DNA, the CDR3 is TGTGCCAGCAGGGAGGACAGCCCAGGTCAGCCCCAGCATTTT. This encodes CASREDSPGQPQHF.

The J gene is TRBJ2-1, the V gene TRBV20-1, with a possible D match to TRBD2 (6 bases). Germline V CDR1 and CDR2: DFQATT, SNEGSKA (reference sequence). V lost 1 base, J lost 6 bases, and 13 bases lay in between. The CDR3 totals 14 residues. CDR3 loop: CSARAGVYPNEQFF. For the CDR3, the DNA is TGCAGTGCTAGAGCGGGAGTTTATCCCAATGAGCAGTTCTTC.

This clonotype was detected only a few times. This chain connects TRBV20-1 to TRBJ2-1; D not certain. Between the trimmed V and J ends, which lost 2 bases and 6 bases, there was a span of 11 bases. Looked up from germline, CDR1 is DFQATT and CDR2 is SNEGSKA (reference sequence). The CDR3 extends over 13 amino acids. The CDR3 bases are TGCAGTGCTAGAAGGCCTAGTCGCAATGAGCAGTTCTTC. This encodes CSARRPSRNEQFF.

The J gene is TRBJ2-1, the V gene TRBV12-3 or TRBV12-4; D tentatively fits TRBD1 or TRBD2 (5 bases each). The CDR3 length is 17 residues. Trimming stripped 5 bases from V and 0 bases from J, with 17 bases between. CDR3 sequence: CASSPAAAGASYNEQFF. The CDR3 DNA sequence: TGTGCCAGCAGTCCCGCCGCTGCCGGGGCCTCCTACAATGAGCAGTTCTTC.

V gene TRBV5-4 combines with J gene TRBJ2-3; 10 bases line up with TRBD2. The trim removed 4 bases at V and 4 bases at J, leaving 9 bases unmatched. CDR1 SGHNT and CDR2 YYREEE come from the germline V gene (reference sequence). This CDR3 has 16 amino acids. The CDR3 nucleotides read TGTGCCAGCAGCCAAGGAGCGGGAGGGCCCGCAGATACGCAGTATTTT. It yields the protein CASSQGAGGPADTQYF. Combining the CDR3 with reference TRBV5-4 and TRBJ2-3 gives the whole variable domain ETGVTQSPTHLIKTRGQQVTLRCSSQSGHNTVSWYQQALGQGPQFIFQYYREEENGRGNFPPRFSGLQFPNYSSELNVNALELDDSALYLCASSQGAGGPADTQYFGPGTRLTVL.

The rearrangement uses TRBV11-3 and TRBJ2-3; 7 bases are a match to TRBD1. The germline CDR1 and CDR2 sequences are SGHNT and YENEEA. The junction had 12 bases not matched to a gene; V was cut back by 5 bases and J by 4 bases. This CDR3 spans 16 amino acids. The CDR3 DNA reads as TGTGCCAGCAGCGTGCAGGGGGAGCGTTCGGCAGATACGCAGTATTTT. It specifies CASSVQGERSADTQYF.

V gene TRBV5-1 combines with J gene TRBJ2-3; D call uncertain. The V end was cut by 4 bases, the J end by 3 bases, with 21 bases between. The CDR3 is 17 residues long. Germline V gives CDR1 SGHRS, CDR2 YFSETQ. This chain's CDR3 is CASSPKTNWVVTDTQYF. DNA for the CDR3: TGCGCCAGCAGCCCTAAGACCAACTGGGTGGTTACAGATACGCAGTATTTT.

This clonotype has a handful of counts. The chain has TRBV29-1 and TRBJ1-1; 8 nucleotides match TRBD1. CDR3 size: 13 residues. Trimming at V came to 5 bases and at J to 1 base, leaving 3 bases not matched to a gene. Germline V gene lookup returns CDR1 SQVTM and CDR2 ANQGSEA. The CDR3 bases are TGCAGCGTTATACAGGGGGGGAACACTGAAGCTTTCTTT. Encoded protein: CSVIQGGNTEAFF. Using reference TRBV29-1 and TRBJ1-1 for the parts outside the CDR3, the full variable domain is SAVISQKPSRDICQRGTSLTIQCQVDSQVTMMFWYRQQPGQSLTLIATANQGSEATYESGFVIDKFPISRPNLTFSTLTVSNMSPEDSSIYLCSVIQGGNTEAFFGQGTRLTVV.

This clonotype was recorded at least ten times. The gene calls are TRBV2 and TRBJ2-3; D is undetermined. Trimming took off 3 bases at V and 4 bases at J, with 2 bases between the two ends. This CDR3 is 11 amino acids long. The V gene's germline CDR1 is SNHLY and CDR2 FYNNEI. CDR3 loop: CASSEADTQYF. The CDR3, as DNA: TGTGCCAGCAGTGAGGCAGATACGCAGTATTTT.

In its sample, this clonotype was seen a few times. This chain uses TRBV20-1 with TRBJ1-1; 8 positions agree with TRBD1. CDR3 length: 14 amino acids. The germline V gene encodes CDR1 DFQATT and CDR2 SNEGSKA (reference sequence). V dropped 2 bases and J dropped 5; count of bases not matched to a gene: 7. CDR3 bases: TGCAGTGCTAGATCGGACAGGGCCTCTACTGAAGCTTTCTTT. Its protein is CSARSDRASTEAFF.

The rearrangement uses TRBV15 and TRBJ1-3; D is undetermined. The CDR3 spans 14 residues. V lost 5 bases and J lost 0, with 8 bases in between. The germline V gene has CDR1 LNHNV and CDR2 YYDKDF (reference sequence). The CDR3 DNA follows: TGTGCCACCAGCCCTCAGGCCTCTGGAAACACCATATATTTT. Translated, it gives CATSPQASGNTIYF.

The gene calls are TRBV24-1 and TRBJ1-2, with D hard to call. CDR3 length: 13 amino acids. Germline V gene lookup returns CDR1 KGHDR and CDR2 SFDVKD. V dropped 3 bases and J dropped 7 bases, with 11 bases sitting between them. The CDR3 nucleotides read TGTGCCACCAGTGATCCCAAGCGGGTTGGCTACACCTTC. Amino acids: CATSDPKRVGYTF.

The sample holds a few counts of this clonotype. This chain links TRBV6-5 with TRBJ2-3; perhaps TRBD1 as D (6 bases). V was clipped by 6 bases and J by 0 bases, with 25 bases between them. This CDR3 has 19 amino acids. Germline assignment: CDR1 MNHEY and CDR2 SVGAGI. The CDR3 loop is CASSLDLPLAGASTDTQYF. CDR3 DNA sequence: TGTGCCAGCAGCCTGGACCTACCGTTGGCAGGGGCCAGCACAGATACGCAGTATTTT.